This is a list of T cell receptor beta chains from one sample in a study of T-cell reconstitution after alpha-beta-depleted transplantation in children. TCRdb reanalysed the PCR reads using MiXCR and keeps one entry per CDR3 protein. The profile shows over 400,000 distinct CDR3 sequences, around 13% of them singletons. The source was PBMCs from the stem cell graft donor, collected from the stem cell graft. These receptors all come from a human donor who donated a stem cell graft to a child with combined immunodeficiency. The CDR3 runs from the conserved cysteine through the conserved F or W. D genes are given only for firm matches. Not all rows give a size; the values are once, few, many and, for expanded clones, a class.

j_call clone_size d_call v_call cdr3_nt cdr3_aa
TRBJ2-7 - - TRBV5-1 TGCGCCAGCAGCGCCCCCGACTACGAGCAGTACTTC CASSAPDYEQYF
TRBJ1-1 many - TRBV5-1 TGCGCCAGCAGCTATGACCAGGGCGCAAACACTGAAGCTTTCTTT CASSYDQGANTEAFF
TRBJ2-7 few - TRBV5-4 TGTGCCAGCAGCTTGACAGTTTTCCCGTACGAGCAGTACTTC CASSLTVFPYEQYF
TRBJ1-2 once - TRBV7-2 TGTGCCAGCAGCCTAACCGGGACCTCTTGGAACTATGGCTACACCTTC CASSLTGTSWNYGYTF
TRBJ2-7 few - TRBV12-3/TRBV12-4 TGTGCCAGCAGTTTCGTCCGGTTTGCCGAGCAGTACTTC CASSFVRFAEQYF
TRBJ2-7 many TRBD1 TRBV5-1 TGCGCCAGCAGCGGGGCGGGACAGGGATACGAGCAGTACTTC CASSGAGQGYEQYF
TRBJ2-3 few TRBD2 TRBV7-8 TGTGCCAGCAGCAGCAGTAGCGGGGGCAGTGCAGATACGCAGTATTTT CASSSSSGGSADTQYF
TRBJ2-1 many TRBD1 TRBV24-1 TGTGCCACCAGTGATTCCTCCGGGACAGGTGTGCACAATGAGCAGTTCTTC CATSDSSGTGVHNEQFF
TRBJ2-7 - TRBD2 TRBV29-1 TGCAGCGTCGAGGGACTAGCGGGGAGGTACGAGCAGTACTTC CSVEGLAGRYEQYF
TRBJ2-1 many TRBD1 TRBV28 TGTGCCAGCATCCCCGGACAGGGGATGTTCTACAATGAGCAGTTCTTC CASIPGQGMFYNEQFF
TRBJ1-2 few - TRBV15 TGTGCCACCAGCAGAGTTTTGGCAGGGTCCTATGGCTACACCTTC CATSRVLAGSYGYTF
TRBJ2-7 - - TRBV25-1 TGTGCCAGCAGTGATAACTGGTACGAGCAGTACTTC CASSDNWYEQYF
TRBJ2-2 many - TRBV4-2 TGTGCCAGCAGCCTACCACAAGGGGAAATGAACACCGGGGAGCTGTTTTTT CASSLPQGEMNTGELFF
TRBJ1-1 few TRBD1 TRBV24-1 TGTGCCACCAGTGGTCTTACAGGGGTTCCTGAAGCTTTCTTT CATSGLTGVPEAFF
TRBJ2-5 - - TRBV5-6 TGTGCCAGCAGCTTGGGCAGTCGTCAAGAGACCCAGTACTTC CASSLGSRQETQYF
TRBJ2-1 - - TRBV27 TGTGCCAGCAGTATCTCGGGAATTGGTGAGCAGTTCTTC CASSISGIGEQFF